This entry lists 27 T cell receptor beta chains sequenced from one sample in a study of cytomegalovirus exposure and HLA in healthy donors. The PCR made use of 60 Vbeta and 13 Jbeta primers. Assay used: immunoSEQ multiplex PCR; TCRdb lists only in-frame clones, some missing. The sample yields around 53,000 clones, roughly 85% seen once. Input material: PBMCs. The receptors come from a man aged 25-40 years in good health and CMV-seronegative.

The chain links TRBV30 to TRBJ1-5, with TRBD1 identical over 7 bases. Germline CDR1 is GTSNPN and CDR2 is SVGIG (reference sequence). J gave up 6 bases and V 3 bases, and 5 bases lay outside the gene matches. This CDR3 has 13 amino acids. The chain's CDR3 is CAWRGTAGQPQHF. For the CDR3, the DNA is TGTGCCTGGAGGGGGACAGCAGGTCAGCCCCAGCATTTT.

This clone came up once. V gene TRBV18 combines with J gene TRBJ1-1; a possible D gene is TRBD1 (6 bases). Germline assignment: CDR1 KGHSH and CDR2 LQKENI. V shed 3 bases and J shed 1 base, with 9 bases lying between them. This CDR3 spans 14 amino acids. The CDR3 DNA reads TGTGCCAGCTCACCTTCAGGGGAGAACACTGAAGCTTTCTTT. Amino acid sequence: CASSPSGENTEAFF.

This clone was counted only a few times. The rearrangement joins TRBV27 to TRBJ2-7; 11 bases are a match to TRBD2. From germline, CDR1 is MNHEY and CDR2 SMNVEV (reference sequence). The CDR3 is made up of 15 amino acids. V was pared by 2 bases and J by 2 bases, with 2 bases of the junction left unmatched. The CDR3 protein is CASSLRLAGTYEQYF. DNA of the CDR3: TGTGCCAGCAGTTTACGACTAGCGGGAACCTACGAGCAGTACTTC.

The rearrangement joins TRBV6-1 to TRBJ2-1; 10 bases line up with TRBD2. J was trimmed by 2 bases and V by 4 bases; bases with no gene match: 5. This CDR3 spans 16 amino acids. CDR1 is MNHNS, CDR2 SASEGT, per germline. CDR3 nucleotides: TGTGCCAGCAGTGTAGCGGGAGGCCCAGCCTACAATGAGCAGTTCTTC. This codes for CASSVAGGPAYNEQFF.

CDR3 sequence (DNA): TGCAGCGTTGTGGTTGGAGGGGGCAATCAGCCCCAGCATTTT. Protein: CSVVVGGGNQPQHF. The rearrangement uses TRBV29-1 and TRBJ1-5; the D gene is possibly TRBD1 (5 bases). Trimming pared 4 bases from V and 2 bases from J, leaving 12 bases between. The CDR3 spans 14 residues. Germline V gives CDR1 SQVTM, CDR2 ANQGSEA.

The rearrangement links TRBV10-3 to TRBJ2-1; 11 nucleotides align to TRBD2. CDR1 and CDR2 from the germline V gene are ENHRY and SYGVKD. This CDR3 has 14 amino acids. The V gene end was trimmed by 10 bases and the J gene end by 3 bases; junction bases not matched to a gene: 5. The DNA for the CDR3 is TGTGCCACCCAAGGGACTAGCGGCTACAATGAGCAGTTCTTC. Residues: CATQGTSGYNEQFF.

V gene TRBV7-8 combines with J gene TRBJ1-5, with D tentatively TRBD1 (5 bases). Germline V gene data show CDR1 as SGHVS and CDR2 as FQNEAQ. The CDR3 consists of 13 residues. V was shortened by 5 bases and J by 8 bases, with 13 bases between the two germline ends. CDR3 coding DNA: TGTGCCAGCAGCCGGGGGTTGGGGGAGCCCCAGCATTTT. As protein: CASSRGLGEPQHF.

The chain recombines TRBV7-3 with TRBJ1-1; D gene ambiguous. Trimming pared 5 bases from V and 2 bases from J, leaving 9 bases between. The CDR3 consists of 13 residues. Germline CDR1 and CDR2: SGHTA and FQGTGA. The CDR3 loop is CASSPHSNTEAFF. In DNA, the CDR3 is TGTGCCAGCAGCCCTCACAGTAACACTGAAGCTTTCTTT.

J is TRBJ1-1 and V is TRBV19; D gene unclear. V was shortened by 8 bases and J by 1 base, with 11 bases between the two germline ends. CDR1 and CDR2 (germline): LNHDA, SQIVND (reference sequence). The CDR3 spans 13 residues. CDR3 sequence: CASQFTRNTEAFF. CDR3 DNA: TGTGCCAGTCAGTTTACAAGGAACACTGAAGCTTTCTTT.

The V and J genes are TRBV21-1 and TRBJ2-7; the listed D gene, TRBD2, was not tested against the DNA. TRBV21-1 is a recognized pseudogene. CDR3 length: 17 amino acids. The CDR3 DNA reads TGTGCCAGCAGCAAAAGACTAGCGGGAGGGCACTGCCACGAGCAGTACTTC. Amino acids: CASSKRLAGGHCHEQYF.

The chain recombines TRBV19 with TRBJ1-4; D is undetermined. The length of the CDR3 is 12 residues. Germline CDR1 LNHDA, CDR2 SQIVND (reference sequence). V shed 3 bases and J shed 7 bases, with 6 bases lying between them. Written as DNA, the CDR3 is TGTGCCAGTAGTATCCCGGGTGAAAAACTGTTTTTT. Translated: CASSIPGEKLFF.

The V gene is TRBV7-2, the J gene TRBJ1-2; 7 bases fit TRBD1. V trimming: 5 bases; J trimming: 2 bases; junction bases outside the gene matches: 8. The CDR3 is 15 residues long. Germline V lookup: CDR1 SGHTA, CDR2 FQGNSA. In nucleotides, the CDR3 is TGTGCCAGCAGCCCACTACGGGACAGAAACTATGGCTACACCTTC. It specifies CASSPLRDRNYGYTF.

In DNA, the CDR3 is TGTGCCAGCAACATTTGGGCGAACACAGATACGCAGTATTTT. Protein sequence: CASNIWANTDTQYF. This sequence joins TRBV5-4 and TRBJ2-3; D remains unclear. V dropped 6 bases and J dropped 2 bases, with 13 bases sitting between them. The CDR3 consists of 14 residues. Germline V gives CDR1 SGHNT, CDR2 YYREEE (reference sequence).

On this clone: A junction end diverges from the germline sequence, so it may reflect a read error. J is TRBJ1-1 and V is TRBV19; a possible D gene is TRBD1 (6 bases). The CDR3 loop spans 14 amino acids. The germline V gene encodes CDR1 LNHDA and CDR2 SQIVND (reference sequence). In DNA, the CDR3 is TGTGCCAGTAGTATCCAGGGGATGAACACTGAAGCTTCCTTT. Its translation: CASSIQGMNTEASF.

This chain joins TRBV21-1 and TRBJ2-5; TRBD1 reflects the table's D call only, with no check against the DNA. TRBV21-1 is noted as a pseudogene. This CDR3 comprises 15 residues. The CDR3 region has the DNA TGTGCCAGCAGCAAACGGGACAGGGTCAAAGAGACCCAGTACTTC. Translation gives CASSKRDRVKETQYF.

The chain combines TRBV25-1 with TRBJ1-1; 7 positions agree with TRBD1. The CDR3 extends over 16 amino acids. After removal of 2 bases from V and 5 bases from J, the junction contained 11 bases not matched to a gene. Germline CDR1 is MGHDK and CDR2 is SYGVNS. CDR3 loop: CASSERSGGRDTEAFF. The DNA of the CDR3 is TGTGCCAGCAGTGAACGTTCAGGGGGTCGCGATACTGAAGCTTTCTTT.

This chain connects TRBV4-1 to TRBJ2-2; 7 nucleotides line up with TRBD2. Germline trimming cut 0 bases from V and 2 bases from J; bases unmatched to any gene: 15. CDR1 and CDR2 from the germline V gene are MGHRA and YSYEKL. The CDR3 length is 20 residues. The chain's CDR3 is CASSQDWKLRGLPNTGELFF. CDR3 DNA sequence: TGCGCCAGCAGCCAAGATTGGAAGTTAAGGGGACTACCTAACACCGGGGAGCTGTTTTTT.

The chain has TRBV2 and TRBJ2-7, with a tentative D call TRBD1 (6 bases). V shed 2 bases and J shed 1 base, with 9 bases lying between them. The CDR3 is 14 amino acids. Germline V gene data show CDR1 as SNHLY and CDR2 as FYNNEI. The CDR3 sequence is CASSEYRVSYEQYF. The CDR3 nucleotides are TGTGCCAGCAGTGAATACAGGGTTTCCTACGAGCAGTACTTC.

V is TRBV4-3 and J is TRBJ2-5, with D uncertain. Gene TRBJ2-7 matches the end of the DNA better, so the J call may be wrong. The CDR3 has 13 amino acids. CDR1 is LGHNA, CDR2 YSLEER, per germline. The CDR3 here is CASSQEVGYEQYF. The CDR3 bases are TGCGCCAGCAGCCAAGAGGTGGGCTACGAGCAGTACTTC.

This chain links TRBV4-3 with TRBJ2-1; the match to TRBD2 covers 8 bases. The CDR3 is made up of 17 amino acids. CDR1 and CDR2 from the germline V gene are LGHNA and YSLEER. V gave up 0 bases and J gave up 7 bases; unmatched junction bases: 11. Written as DNA, the CDR3 is TGCGCCAGCAGCCAAGAAATCGCTAGCGGGTATTCGAATGAGCAGTTCTTC. Its translation is CASSQEIASGYSNEQFF.

The chain is built from TRBV10-3 and TRBJ2-7; TRBD1 agrees at 8 bases. V was clipped by 6 bases and J by 1 base; unmatched bases: 5. The CDR3 is made up of 14 amino acids. Per the germline V gene, CDR1 is ENHRY and CDR2 is SYGVKD. This CDR3 reads CAIRGTGPSYEQYF. The CDR3 bases are TGTGCCATCAGGGGGACAGGCCCATCCTACGAGCAGTACTTC.

This rearrangement joins TRBV19 to TRBJ2-1, with 10 nucleotides matching TRBD2. Germline-derived CDR1 and CDR2 are LNHDA and SQIVND (reference sequence). J was trimmed by 9 bases and V by 1 base; bases with no gene match: 6. The CDR3 is 15 residues long. The CDR3 DNA reads TGTGCCAGTAGTATAGTTCTAGCGGGGGTAGGTGAGCAGTTCTTC. It codes for CASSIVLAGVGEQFF.

The rearrangement joins TRBV5-4 to TRBJ2-2, with D possibly being TRBD2 (6 bases). The germline gives CDR1 SGHNT, CDR2 YYREEE (reference sequence). Between the trimmed V and J ends, which lost 7 bases and 7 bases, there was a span of 17 bases. This CDR3 has 14 residues. The CDR3 loop reads CASALDAGIGELFF. The CDR3 DNA is TGTGCCAGCGCCCTGGATGCGGGGATCGGGGAGCTGTTTTTT. The full variable domain, completed using reference TRBV5-4 and TRBJ2-2, is ETGVTQSPTHLIKTRGQQVTLRCSSQSGHNTVSWYQQALGQGPQFIFQYYREEENGRGNFPPRFSGLQFPNYSSELNVNALELDDSALYLCASALDAGIGELFFGEGSRLTVL.

This clone was seen just once. The V gene is TRBV30, the J gene TRBJ2-7; D may be TRBD1 (5 bases). Germline CDR1 GTSNPN, CDR2 SVGIG (reference sequence). V lost 4 bases to trimming and J lost 4 bases, with 11 bases between them. The CDR3 extends over 12 amino acids. For the CDR3, the DNA is TGTGCCTGGAATGGCCCAGGGTACGAGCAGTACTTC. This sequence encodes CAWNGPGYEQYF.

The chain links TRBV15 to TRBJ2-1, with a possible D match to TRBD2 (6 bases). Between the trimmed V and J ends, which lost 0 bases and 3 bases, there was a span of 9 bases. The CDR3 has 15 residues. Germline CDR1 reads LNHNV; CDR2 reads YYDKDF (reference sequence). CDR3 in DNA: TGTGCCACCAGCAGAGATCCGGGACTCTACAATGAGCAGTTCTTC. Protein: CATSRDPGLYNEQFF.

The V gene is TRBV18, the J gene TRBJ2-3; 11 bases map to TRBD2. The germline V gene encodes CDR1 KGHSH and CDR2 LQKENI. The CDR3 contains 15 residues. Losses at the gene ends were 4 bases for V and 6 bases for J; bases not matched to a gene: 6. CDR3 residues: CASSRVAGGLDTQYF. The CDR3 bases are TGTGCCAGCTCACGAGTAGCGGGAGGGCTTGATACGCAGTATTTT.

The chain has TRBV9 and TRBJ2-5; weak D call: TRBD1 (5 bases). Germline V gene sequence: CDR1 SGDLS, CDR2 YYNGEE. V lost 0 bases and J lost 4, with 16 bases in between. CDR3 length: 16 amino acids. The CDR3 sequence is CASSVGPTRRGETQYF. The CDR3 bases are TGTGCCAGCAGCGTAGGGCCCACTCGAAGGGGAGAGACCCAGTACTTC.